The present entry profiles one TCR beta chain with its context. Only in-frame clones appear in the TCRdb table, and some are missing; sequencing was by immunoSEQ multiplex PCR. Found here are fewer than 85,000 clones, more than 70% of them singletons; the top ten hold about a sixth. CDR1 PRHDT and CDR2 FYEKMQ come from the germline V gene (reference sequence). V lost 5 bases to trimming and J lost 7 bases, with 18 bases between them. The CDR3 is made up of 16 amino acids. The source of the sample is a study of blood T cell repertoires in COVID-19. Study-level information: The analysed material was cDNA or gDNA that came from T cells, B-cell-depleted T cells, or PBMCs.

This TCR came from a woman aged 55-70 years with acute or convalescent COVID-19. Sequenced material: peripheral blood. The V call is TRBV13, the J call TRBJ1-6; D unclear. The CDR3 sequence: CASSPATGPLNSPLHF. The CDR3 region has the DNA TGTGCCAGCAGCCCCGCTACCGGTCCTTTAAATTCACCCCTCCACTTT.